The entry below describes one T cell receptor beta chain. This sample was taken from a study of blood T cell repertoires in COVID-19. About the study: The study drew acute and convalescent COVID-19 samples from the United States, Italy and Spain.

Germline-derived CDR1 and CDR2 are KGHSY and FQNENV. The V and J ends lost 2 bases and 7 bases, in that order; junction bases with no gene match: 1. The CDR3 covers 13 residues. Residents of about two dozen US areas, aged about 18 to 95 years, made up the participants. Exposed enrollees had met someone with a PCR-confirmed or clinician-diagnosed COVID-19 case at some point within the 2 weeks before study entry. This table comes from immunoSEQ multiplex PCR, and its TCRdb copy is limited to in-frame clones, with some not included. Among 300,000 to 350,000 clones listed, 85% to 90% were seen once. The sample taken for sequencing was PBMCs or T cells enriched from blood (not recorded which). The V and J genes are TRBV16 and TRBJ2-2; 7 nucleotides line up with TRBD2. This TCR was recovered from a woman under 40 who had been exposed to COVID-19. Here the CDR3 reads CASSQAGDGELFF. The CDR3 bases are TGTGCCAGCAGCCAAGCGGGAGACGGGGAGCTGTTTTTT.